This record covers a single TCR beta chain. This sample is drawn from a study of T cells in Graves' hyperthyroidism and ophthalmopathy. Amplified regions were TCR beta CDR3 sequences from RNA transcripts. HTBI primers drove first-round RT-PCR of the TCR CDR3. TCRdb reprocessed the multiplex PCR reads with MiXCR, giving one entry per CDR3 protein. The sample comprises hundreds of thousands of distinct CDR3 sequences, roughly 20% of which are singletons, and over 15% rests with the top ten. With 2 bases clipped from V and 7 bases from J, the junction kept 4 bases outside the gene matches. This CDR3 is built from 14 residues. In germline, CDR1 is MNHEY, CDR2 SVGEGT.

The sequence was obtained from a woman aged 45-65 years with Graves' hyperthyroidism that later progressed to Graves' ophthalmopathy. The chain links TRBV6-2 or TRBV6-3 to TRBJ1-4; the match to TRBD1 covers 7 bases. The sequenced sample was blood. The CDR3 region has the DNA TGTGCCAGCAGTTACACAGGGGTGGGTGAAAAACTGTTTTTT. This encodes CASSYTGVGEKLFF.